The clone carrying this T cell receptor beta chain was picked up a small number of times. These data come from a study of beta chain features in type 1 diabetes. The authors reverse transcribed all of the isolated RNA, so sequencing captured expressed TCRB transcripts. The data were produced by immunoSEQ multiplex PCR, yet TCRdb's version contains in-frame clones alone and is incomplete. The data show 680,000 or so clones, about 16% seen once. Germline V gene lookup returns CDR1 SGHTA and CDR2 FQGNSA. V lost 3 bases and J lost 3; bases outside the gene matches: 3. This CDR3 has 14 residues. The rearrangement joins TRBV7-2 to TRBJ2-3; 7 bases agree with TRBD2. The sequence derives from a man aged 18 to 29 in good health. Source material: naive CD4+ T cells from blood. CDR3 loop: CASSFGRETDTQYF. In nucleotides, the CDR3 is TGTGCCAGCAGCTTCGGGCGGGAGACAGATACGCAGTATTTT.